These 14 T cell receptor beta chains originate from one sample sequenced in a study of control samples from healthy donors and cancer patients. Clones were read by immunoSEQ multiplex PCR, and TCRdb kept only the in-frame ones, dropping some. The table records 150,000 to 200,000 clones, around nine tenths of them present only once. The sample was blood. These receptors were obtained from a woman aged 25 to 39 in good health.

The chain employs TRBV20-1 and TRBJ2-7; D gene unclear. CDR1 and CDR2 from the germline V gene are DFQATT and SNEGSKA (reference sequence). V was pared by 6 bases and J by 6 bases, with 12 bases between. The CDR3 runs 11 residues. The CDR3 here is CSAKDRLEQYF. The CDR3 bases are TGCAGTGCAAAGGACCGTCTCGAGCAGTACTTC.

The chain recombines TRBV28 with TRBJ2-5; TRBD2 agrees at 9 bases. The V gene end was trimmed by 5 bases and the J gene end by 2 bases; junction bases not matched to a gene: 6. Germline CDR1 reads MDHEN; CDR2 reads SYDVKM. This CDR3 is 15 amino acids long. CDR3 protein: CASSPGLAGQETQYF. The CDR3 nucleotides read TGTGCCAGCAGTCCAGGTCTAGCGGGGCAAGAGACCCAGTACTTC.

The V and J genes are TRBV7-9 and TRBJ2-1; 10 nucleotides line up with TRBD2. The CDR3 is 17 amino acids. J lost 7 bases, V lost 4 bases, and 13 bases had no gene match. Germline loops: CDR1 SEHNR, CDR2 FQNEAQ (reference sequence). CDR3 DNA: TGTGCCAGCAGCTCGACCCTAGCGGGAGCCTTGGGGAATGAGCAGTTCTTC. It codes for CASSSTLAGALGNEQFF.

This chain connects TRBV3-1 (or the pseudogene TRBV3-2) to TRBJ2-2, with 9 bases aligning to TRBD2. The length of the CDR3 is 15 residues. The germline V gene has CDR1 LGHDT and CDR2 YNNKEL (reference sequence). V lost 3 bases, J lost 4 bases, and 3 bases stayed unmatched. The CDR3 DNA reads as TGTGCCAGCAGCCACCCAGCGGGAGGCACCGGGGAGCTGTTTTTT. This sequence encodes CASSHPAGGTGELFF.

This rearrangement joins TRBV4-1 to TRBJ2-3; the D is unclear. Germline values: CDR1 MGHRA, CDR2 YSYEKL. V was trimmed by 1 base and J by 0 bases, leaving 11 bases between them. CDR3 size: 16 residues. The CDR3 region is CASSQVDLGSTDTQYF. DNA of the CDR3: TGCGCCAGCAGCCAAGTAGATCTCGGGAGCACAGATACGCAGTATTTT.

The chain is built from TRBV2 and TRBJ2-3; D may be TRBD1 (6 bases). The CDR3 has 16 amino acids. Germline-derived CDR1 and CDR2 are SNHLY and FYNNEI. V dropped 6 bases and J dropped 2 bases, with 18 bases sitting between them. The CDR3 nucleotides are TGTGCCAGCAGCCCACAGGGCGGCCTGAACACAGATACGCAGTATTTT. This sequence encodes CASSPQGGLNTDTQYF.

The chain uses TRBV30 and TRBJ1-1; D is unresolved. The germline CDR1 and CDR2 sequences are GTSNPN and SVGIG (reference sequence). This CDR3 spans 11 amino acids. The ends were cut back, 2 bases at V and 1 base at J, with 2 bases in the middle. CDR3 region: CAWSKNTEAFF. CDR3 coding DNA: TGTGCCTGGAGTAAGAACACTGAAGCTTTCTTT.

This clone was recorded once. The chain uses TRBV10-3 and TRBJ2-5, with TRBD2 matching over 13 bases. Per germline, CDR1 ENHRY and CDR2 SYGVKD. The V segment lost 3 bases and the J segment 5 bases; nucleotides outside the gene matches: 6. The CDR3 loop spans 16 amino acids. The CDR3 DNA is TGTGCCATCAGTGAACTAGCGGGAGGGCTGGGGGAGACCCAGTACTTC. Translation gives CAISELAGGLGETQYF.

The chain links TRBV5-1 to TRBJ1-2; D is unresolved. Trimming took off 0 bases at V and 7 bases at J, with 4 bases between the two ends. This CDR3 has 11 residues. The V gene's germline CDR1 is SGHRS and CDR2 YFSETQ. The CDR3, as DNA: TGCGCCAGCAGCTTGGGAGGTGGCTACACCTTC. Its protein is CASSLGGGYTF. Full variable domain (rest looked up from reference TRBV5-1 and TRBJ1-2): KAGVTQTPRYLIKTRGQQVTLSCSPISGHRSVSWYQQTPGQGLQFLFEYFSETQRNKGNFPGRFSGRQFSNSRSEMNVSTLELGDSALYLCASSLGGGYTFGSGTRLTVV.

CDR3 region: CASSFTYRDFSYEQYF. The CDR3, as DNA: TGTGCCAGCAGTTTTACTTACCGGGACTTCTCCTACGAGCAGTACTTC. The V gene is TRBV28, the J gene TRBJ2-7; D is possibly TRBD2 (6 bases). CDR3 length equals 16 residues. Trimming pared 3 bases from V and 0 bases from J, leaving 15 bases between. Germline V gives CDR1 MDHEN, CDR2 SYDVKM.

The gene calls are TRBV27 and TRBJ1-5; no firm D call. Germline V CDR1 and CDR2: MNHEY, SMNVEV (reference sequence). The CDR3 runs to 13 residues. Trimming removed 0 bases at V and 6 bases at J, with 6 bases between. CDR3: CASSLSSSQPQHF. CDR3 coding DNA: TGTGCCAGCAGTTTATCGTCGAGTCAGCCCCAGCATTTT.

A note on this clone: The sample contains more than one DNA sequence encoding this CDR3. CDR3 bases: TGTGCCAGCTCACCAAAGAACACCGGGGAGCTGTTTTTT. This codes for CASSPKNTGELFF. V gene TRBV18 combines with J gene TRBJ2-2; no reliable D call. CDR1 KGHSH and CDR2 LQKENI come from the germline V gene. The CDR3 loop spans 13 amino acids. With 2 bases removed from V and 1 base from J, the gap between germline ends came to 2 bases. Drawing the rest from reference TRBV18 and TRBJ2-2, the complete variable domain is NAGVMQNPRHLVRRRGQEARLRCSPMKGHSHVYWYRQLPEEGLKFMVYLQKENIIDESGMPKERFSAEFPKEGPSILRIQQVVRGDSAAYFCASSPKNTGELFFGEGSRLTVL.

J is TRBJ2-7 and V is TRBV6-6; 12 bases are shared with TRBD1. The CDR3 loop spans 18 amino acids. Germline V CDR1 and CDR2: MNHNY, SVGAGI (reference sequence). Trimming at V came to 5 bases and at J to 0 bases, leaving 11 bases not matched to a gene. The CDR3 is CASSRHGTGGGSSYEQYF. DNA for the CDR3: TGTGCCAGCAGTCGACACGGGACAGGGGGCGGCAGCTCCTACGAGCAGTACTTC.

The chain links TRBV6-5 to TRBJ1-1; D unclear. The CDR3 length is 12 residues. V was shortened by 0 bases and J by 10 bases, with 9 bases between the two germline ends. Germline V gene lookup returns CDR1 MNHEY and CDR2 SVGAGI. The CDR3 region is CASSYSAGAAFF. The CDR3 DNA follows: TGTGCCAGCAGTTACTCGGCCGGAGCAGCTTTCTTT.